This T cell receptor (beta chain) was captured in a study of blood T cell repertoires in COVID-19. On the study more broadly: From the United States, Italy and Spain came samples of acute and convalescent COVID-19. T cells, B-cell-depleted T cells, or PBMCs provided the cDNA or gDNA that served as material.

V lost 6 bases and J 9 bases, leaving 15 bases between the germline ends. The CDR3 loop spans 13 amino acids. The germline gives CDR1 MDHEN, CDR2 SYDVKM. In the original analysis: Nucleated cell counts were estimated from reference gene primer amplification. Libraries were prepared by immunoSEQ multiplex PCR; TCRdb keeps only in-frame clonotypes and omits some of them. V and J calls and clone size are as listed in that table; D and trimming were resolved from the DNA. The sample carries around 140,000 clones, roughly 85% recorded once. The age range of participants was 18 to 89 years, with residence in around 22 US areas.

Material for sequencing was PBMCs or T cells enriched from blood (not recorded which). The chain carries TRBV28 and TRBJ1-5; D remains unclear. This sequence originates from a woman in her fifties or sixties who had recovered from COVID-19. The CDR3 here is CASSPPWAPPQHF. The CDR3 DNA reads as TGTGCCAGCAGCCCACCGTGGGCCCCGCCCCAGCATTTT.